Following are 20 T cell receptor beta chains from one sample sequenced in a study of blood T cell repertoires in COVID-19. Method: immunoSEQ multiplex PCR; TCRdb's copy keeps in-frame clones and lacks some. The sample has 130,000 or so clones, roughly four fifths seen once. The sequenced material came from PBMCs or T cells enriched from blood (not recorded which). The origin of the receptors is a man aged 35 to 55 with acute COVID-19.

The chain uses TRBV5-1 and TRBJ2-7, with 9 nucleotides matching TRBD1. V was pared by 5 bases and J by 0 bases, with 6 bases of the junction left unmatched. The CDR3 is 15 residues long. The germline V gene encodes CDR1 SGHRS and CDR2 YFSETQ. The CDR3 reads CASREDRGLSYEQYF. CDR3 DNA: TGCGCCAGCAGGGAGGACAGGGGCCTCTCCTACGAGCAGTACTTC.

The chain carries TRBV11-3 and TRBJ2-7; 8 bases fit TRBD1. Per germline, CDR1 SGHNT and CDR2 YENEEA. The V segment lost 5 bases and the J segment 3 bases; nucleotides outside the gene matches: 9. CDR3 length: 15 amino acids. CDR3 amino acids: CASSRGGTGDYEQYF. The CDR3 DNA reads as TGTGCCAGCAGCCGCGGTGGGACAGGAGACTACGAGCAGTACTTC.

The chain has TRBV5-1 and TRBJ2-1; 16 positions match TRBD2. Trimming removed 4 bases from V and 10 bases from J; junction bases left unmatched: 8. The CDR3 consists of 16 residues. The germline gives CDR1 SGHRS, CDR2 YFSETQ. The DNA of the CDR3 is TGCGCCAGCAGCCTGCAGGGACTAGCGGGAGGGCCGGAGCAGTTCTTC. This sequence encodes CASSLQGLAGGPEQFF.

V is TRBV5-1 and J is TRBJ2-3, with D tentatively TRBD2 (5 bases). CDR1 is SGHRS, CDR2 YFSETQ, per germline. There are 14 residues in the CDR3. V lost 1 base, J lost 0 bases, and 6 bases lay in between. The CDR3 region has the DNA TGCGCCAGCAGCTTGAGCGGTAGCACAGATACGCAGTATTTT. Residues: CASSLSGSTDTQYF.

The chain uses TRBV28 and TRBJ2-1, with D possibly being TRBD2 (6 bases). V lost 5 bases to trimming and J lost 2 bases, with 10 bases between them. Germline V lookup: CDR1 MDHEN, CDR2 SYDVKM. This CDR3 is 14 amino acids long. The DNA of the CDR3 is TGTGCCAGCAGTCTGGGCGGGACCTACAATGAGCAGTTCTTC. The encoded protein is CASSLGGTYNEQFF.

This clone was seen more than once but under ten times. The chain joins TRBV6-5 to TRBJ1-4, with 10 bases matching TRBD1. CDR1 MNHEY and CDR2 SVGAGI come from the germline V gene. V lost 0 bases and J lost 8; bases outside the gene matches: 6. This CDR3 spans 16 amino acids. CDR3 sequence: CASSYSNPGQGEKLFF. The DNA of the CDR3 is TGTGCCAGCAGTTACTCGAACCCGGGACAGGGGGAAAAACTGTTTTTT.

This clone was observed a handful of times. The J gene is TRBJ1-5, the V gene TRBV9; no reliable D call. V shed 3 bases and J shed 1 base, with 8 bases lying between them. The CDR3 spans 14 residues. CDR1 and CDR2 (germline): SGDLS, YYNGEE. CDR3 region: CASSAPGSNQPQHF. DNA of the CDR3: TGTGCCAGCAGCGCGCCGGGGAGCAATCAGCCCCAGCATTTT.

The chain recombines TRBV9 with TRBJ1-6; D ambiguous. CDR1 and CDR2 (germline): SGDLS, YYNGEE. The CDR3 consists of 16 residues. The V end lost 3 bases, the J end lost 7 bases, and 17 bases lay between the germline ends. This chain's CDR3 is CASSEAPGAGNSPLHF. CDR3 DNA sequence: TGTGCCAGCAGCGAGGCCCCGGGAGCGGGCAATTCACCCCTCCACTTT.

The rearrangement links TRBV6-1 to TRBJ2-1; TRBD1 agrees at 7 bases. The CDR3 spans 14 residues. Germline V CDR1 and CDR2: MNHNS, SASEGT. The V segment lost 5 bases and the J segment 10 bases; nucleotides outside the gene matches: 11. The CDR3 DNA reads TGTGCCAGCAGTTCGACAGGGCCCGGTCAGGAGCAGTTCTTC. Protein sequence: CASSSTGPGQEQFF.

The chain has TRBV19 and TRBJ1-5, with TRBD1 matching over 9 bases. This CDR3 is 16 amino acids long. Germline assignment: CDR1 LNHDA and CDR2 SQIVND (reference sequence). V lost 9 bases, J lost 0 bases, and 9 bases stayed unmatched. CDR3 nucleotides: TGTGCCAGCAATCCGGGACAGGGCTATAGCAATCAGCCCCAGCATTTT. Residues: CASNPGQGYSNQPQHF. The whole variable domain, remainder taken from reference TRBV19 and TRBJ1-5, is DGGITQSPKYLFRKEGQNVTLSCEQNLNHDAMYWYRQDPGQGLRLIYYSQIVNDFQKGDIAEGYSVSREKKESFPLTVTSAQKNPTAFYLCASNPGQGYSNQPQHFGDGTRLSIL.

V gene TRBV11-3 combines with J gene TRBJ2-2, with 7 bases matching TRBD2. In germline, CDR1 is SGHNT, CDR2 YENEEA. The CDR3 spans 15 residues. Trimming at V came to 3 bases and at J to 5 bases, leaving 6 bases not matched to a gene. This CDR3 is CASSLEGRGTGELFF. The CDR3 coding sequence is TGTGCCAGCAGCTTGGAAGGGAGGGGAACCGGGGAGCTGTTTTTT.

This rearrangement joins TRBV3-1 (or the pseudogene TRBV3-2) to TRBJ2-5; 7 bases agree with TRBD2. Trimming removed 3 bases from V and 5 bases from J; junction bases left unmatched: 3. This CDR3 region has 13 residues. Germline assignment: CDR1 LGHDT and CDR2 YNNKEL (reference sequence). CDR3 coding DNA: TGTGCCAGCAGCCACTCAGCGGGGGAGACCCAGTACTTC. This encodes CASSHSAGETQYF.

The chain employs TRBV10-1 and TRBJ2-1; no definite D call. This CDR3 has 12 amino acids. Germline V gives CDR1 WNHNN, CDR2 SYGVQD (reference sequence). V was cut by 6 bases and J by 4 bases, with 7 bases left in between. The CDR3, as DNA: TGCGCCAGCAGCAGATTTTACAATGAGCAGTTCTTC. It translates to CASSRFYNEQFF.

V gene TRBV7-9 combines with J gene TRBJ1-4; D is ambiguous. The CDR3 contains 17 residues. In germline, CDR1 is SEHNR, CDR2 FQNEAQ (reference sequence). V lost 5 bases, J lost 0 bases, and 16 bases lay in between. The CDR3 protein is CASSPPRRAATNEKLFF. The CDR3 region has the DNA TGTGCCAGCAGCCCCCCACGGAGGGCGGCAACTAATGAAAAACTGTTTTTT. The complete variable domain, with remaining parts taken from reference TRBV7-9 and TRBJ1-4, reads DTGVSQNPRHKITKRGQNVTFRCDPISEHNRLYWYRQTLGQGPEFLTYFQNEAQLEKSRLLSDRFSAERPKGSFSTLEIQRTEQGDSAMYLCASSPPRRAATNEKLFFGSGTQLSVL.

The chain combines TRBV5-1 with TRBJ2-1, with TRBD2 identical over 9 bases. Germline V gives CDR1 SGHRS, CDR2 YFSETQ. The V and J ends lost 2 bases and 10 bases, in that order; junction bases with no gene match: 13. This CDR3 contains 16 residues. As DNA, the CDR3 is TGCGCCAGCAGCTTCCAGGGAACAGGAACTAGCGGGGAGCAGTTCTTC. Protein sequence: CASSFQGTGTSGEQFF.

CDR3 in DNA: TGTGCCAGCAGCAACGGTGGGGGCGCAACTAATGAAAAACTGTTTTTT. This translates into CASSNGGGATNEKLFF. V is TRBV3-1 (or the pseudogene TRBV3-2) and J is TRBJ1-4; possible D gene TRBD1, 6 bases. Germline CDR1 and CDR2: LGHDT and YNNKEL (reference sequence). The V end lost 5 bases, the J end lost 0 bases, and 13 bases lay between the germline ends. The CDR3 sequence is 16 residues long.

The CDR3 DNA sequence: TGTGCCACCAGTGATTTCATGGCGGGTCAAGAGACCCAGTACTTC. Translation: CATSDFMAGQETQYF. V is TRBV24-1 and J is TRBJ2-5; the D gene is possibly TRBD2 (5 bases). The germline V gene encodes CDR1 KGHDR and CDR2 SFDVKD. The V end was cut by 1 base, the J end by 2 bases, with 10 bases between. CDR3 size: 15 residues.

The gene calls are TRBV5-1 and TRBJ2-1; tentatively, D is TRBD2 (5 bases). V lost 0 bases, J lost 7 bases, and 11 bases lay in between. This CDR3 region has 14 residues. CDR1 SGHRS and CDR2 YFSETQ come from the germline V gene. CDR3 amino acids: CASSLAGWRNEQFF. The CDR3 region has the DNA TGCGCCAGCAGCTTGGCGGGGTGGCGAAATGAGCAGTTCTTC.

The genes are TRBV5-4 and TRBJ2-5; 10 bases match TRBD2. CDR3 length: 17 residues. Germline V gene lookup returns CDR1 SGHNT and CDR2 YYREEE (reference sequence). V shed 0 bases, J shed 5 bases, and the junction held 10 bases outside the gene matches. CDR3: CASSLAKTSGAGETQYF. CDR3 DNA: TGTGCCAGCAGCTTGGCCAAAACTAGCGGGGCCGGGGAGACCCAGTACTTC.

This clone was seen more than once but under ten times. The chain uses TRBV6-1 and TRBJ1-2; D ambiguous. V was cut by 1 base and J by 3 bases, with 9 bases left in between. CDR3 length equals 14 residues. Germline V gene lookup returns CDR1 MNHNS and CDR2 SASEGT. CDR3 amino acids: CASSEDTAYYGYTF. CDR3 nucleotides: TGTGCCAGCAGTGAAGACACCGCTTACTATGGCTACACCTTC.